This TCR beta chain stems from a study of blood T cell repertoires in COVID-19. The method was immunoSEQ multiplex PCR; TCRdb's version includes in-frame clones alone and lacks a portion of them. This sample yields around 100,000 clones, of which about 91% are seen a single time; approximately 5.3% belongs to the top ten. From germline, CDR1 is LGHNT and CDR2 FRNRAP. The CDR3 length is 16 residues. V lost 5 bases, J lost 5 bases, and 6 bases stayed unmatched. The sequence derives from a human donor in a cohort sampled during active COVID-19. The chain joins TRBV12-5 to TRBJ2-5; 15 nucleotides align to TRBD2. Sample: peripheral blood. DNA of the CDR3: TGTGCTAGTGGTCCCGGACTAGCGGGAGGGGCGGAGACCCAGTACTTC. Amino acid sequence: CASGPGLAGGAETQYF.